In this sample, the clone carrying this T cell receptor beta chain turned up once. TCRdb's table, derived via immunoSEQ multiplex PCR, lists solely in-frame clones and lacks some. Of some 300,000 clones in the sample, about 90% are singletons; the top ten hold approximately 1%. The CDR3 is made up of 14 amino acids. The ends lost 5 bases at V and 1 base at J; junction bases unmatched: 3. CDR1 SSHAT and CDR2 FNYEAQ come from the germline V gene (reference sequence). These data originate in a study of blood T cell repertoires in COVID-19. Across the study: The United States, Italy and Spain were the sources of the acute and convalescent COVID-19 samples. PBMCs, B-cell-depleted T cells, or T cells provided the cDNA or gDNA that made up the material.

Living in roughly 25 US areas, the participants were between about 18 and 100 years of age. Clinical history as reported by participants underpinned cohort assignment. The sample comprised PBMCs or T cells enriched from blood (not recorded which). This receptor was identified in a woman aged 25 to 45 who had recovered from COVID-19. The chain couples TRBV7-7 to TRBJ2-5, with 8 bases fitting TRBD1. CDR3 in amino acids: CASSRGQGQETQYF. For the CDR3, the DNA is TGTGCCAGCAGCAGAGGACAGGGCCAAGAGACCCAGTACTTC. The variable domain in full, completed from reference TRBV7-7 and TRBJ2-5, reads GAGVSQSPRYKVTKRGQDVTLRCDPISSHATLYWYQQALGQGPEFLTYFNYEAQPDKSGLPSDRFSAERPEGSISTLTIQRTEQRDSAMYRCASSRGQGQETQYFGPGTRLLVL.